The 10 T cell receptor beta chains presented below share a single source sample, sequenced in a study of PD-1 blockade in classical Hodgkin lymphoma. Relapses following autologous stem cell transplantation were seen in all patients, with brentuximab vedotin exposure varying. The protocol was immunoSEQ multiplex PCR, while the TCRdb copy is restricted to in-frame clones and leaves out a portion. The sample has fewer than 25,000 clones, just over 75% seen once. Here the sequenced sample was peripheral blood mononuclear cells (PBMCs), taken before the second cycle of nivolumab. These receptor sequences come from a human donor with classical Hodgkin lymphoma.

The chain joins TRBV18 to TRBJ1-1; 7 nucleotides match TRBD1. Germline lookup yields CDR1 KGHSH and CDR2 LQKENI. CDR3 length: 14 amino acids. Germline trimming cut 6 bases from V and 0 bases from J; bases unmatched to any gene: 4. The CDR3 DNA follows: TGTGCCAGCTCCCTTGACAGGGTGAACACTGAAGCTTTCTTT. Its translation: CASSLDRVNTEAFF.

The chain is built from TRBV15 and TRBJ2-3; the D call may be TRBD1 or TRBD2 (5 bases each). CDR3 size: 16 residues. The ends were cut back, 1 base at V and 0 bases at J, with 11 bases in the middle. Germline loops: CDR1 LNHNV, CDR2 YYDKDF (reference sequence). This CDR3 is CATSRVRGASTDTQYF. CDR3 DNA: TGTGCCACCAGCAGAGTTAGGGGAGCTAGCACAGATACGCAGTATTTT.

The CDR3 loop reads CASSLGLVWGNEQFF. The CDR3 coding sequence is TGTGCCAGCAGCTTGGGTCTCGTATGGGGTAATGAGCAGTTCTTC. The chain is built from TRBV5-8 and TRBJ2-1; D not resolved. Germline CDR1 reads SGHTS; CDR2 reads YDEGEE. Trimming stripped 0 bases from V and 7 bases from J, with 14 bases between. The CDR3 has 15 residues. Using reference TRBV5-8 and TRBJ2-1 for the parts outside the CDR3, the full variable domain is EAGVTQSPTHLIKTRGQQATLRCSPISGHTSVYWYQQALGLGLQFLLWYDEGEERNRGNFPPRFSGRQFPNYSSELNVNALELEDSALYLCASSLGLVWGNEQFFGPGTRLTVL.

V gene TRBV2 combines with J gene TRBJ2-7; TRBD1 might be the D (7 bases). Germline lookup yields CDR1 SNHLY and CDR2 FYNNEI. The CDR3 loop spans 13 amino acids. V gave up 7 bases and J gave up 0 bases, with 10 bases separating them. DNA for the CDR3: TGTGCCAGCAACAGGGGAGGCTCCTACGAGCAGTACTTC. Translated, it gives CASNRGGSYEQYF.

The V and J genes are TRBV7-6 and TRBJ1-1, with 7 nucleotides matching TRBD1. CDR3 length: 14 residues. V was clipped by 5 bases and J by 4 bases; unmatched bases: 7. Germline V lookup: CDR1 SGHVS, CDR2 FNYEAQ. In nucleotides, the CDR3 is TGTGCCAGCAGCACAGGGGAGTGGGGCACTGAAGCTTTCTTT. Its translation: CASSTGEWGTEAFF.

V gene TRBV15 combines with J gene TRBJ2-3, with D perhaps assigned TRBD1 or TRBD2 (6 bases each). CDR1 and CDR2 (germline): LNHNV, YYDKDF (reference sequence). V shed 4 bases and J shed 1 base, with 15 bases lying between them. This CDR3 is 16 amino acids long. CDR3 sequence reads: CATSMGDGGRTDTQYF. CDR3 nucleotide sequence: TGTGCCACCAGCATGGGGGACGGGGGCCGCACAGATACGCAGTATTTT.

V gene TRBV5-1 combines with J gene TRBJ1-1; 12 nucleotides line up with TRBD1. This CDR3 contains 16 residues. The V gene's germline CDR1 is SGHRS and CDR2 YFSETQ. Losses at the gene ends were 4 bases for V and 1 base for J; bases not matched to a gene: 5. CDR3 DNA: TGCGCCAGCAGCATCGGGACAGGGGGCGCGAACACTGAAGCTTTCTTT. This gives the protein CASSIGTGGANTEAFF.

This clone was seen a single time. The rearrangement uses TRBV7-9 and TRBJ2-1; no firm D call. Germline V lookup: CDR1 SEHNR, CDR2 FQNEAQ (reference sequence). The length of the CDR3 is 14 residues. Trimming shortened V by 2 bases and J by 0 bases, and 5 bases separated the two germline ends. The CDR3, as DNA: TGTGCCAGCAGCTTATTACCCTCCTACAATGAGCAGTTCTTC. It is translated as CASSLLPSYNEQFF.

The chain employs TRBV13 and TRBJ2-7; D is perhaps TRBD2 (5 bases). Trimming took off 3 bases at V and 0 bases at J, with 15 bases between the two ends. The CDR3 has 16 residues. Germline V gives CDR1 PRHDT, CDR2 FYEKMQ (reference sequence). CDR3 region: CASSFKTRTSSYEQYF. DNA of the CDR3: TGTGCCAGCAGCTTTAAGACCCGCACTAGCTCCTACGAGCAGTACTTC.

The chain carries TRBV6-1 and TRBJ2-1; 7 nucleotides match TRBD2. Unmatched junction bases numbered 8, after V lost 5 bases and J lost 10 bases. This CDR3 has 13 residues. Germline CDR1 reads MNHNS; CDR2 reads SASEGT. In nucleotides, the CDR3 is TGTGCCAGCAGTCCCCGGGACTATCGGGAGCAGTTCTTC. It translates to CASSPRDYREQFF.